The 22 T cell receptor beta chains below were found in one sample sequenced in a study of blood T cell repertoires in COVID-19. Measured with immunoSEQ multiplex PCR; TCRdb has only the in-frame clones, and not every one. The data hold about 240,000 clones, with approximately 86% observed a single time. Material for sequencing was peripheral blood. The source is a woman aged 45-65 years with COVID-19, enrolled during active disease.

This chain connects TRBV4-3 to TRBJ1-5; tentative D call: TRBD1 (5 bases). There are 15 residues in the CDR3. Germline lookup yields CDR1 LGHNA and CDR2 YSLEER. Trimming pared 0 bases from V and 6 bases from J, leaving 12 bases between. The CDR3 is CASSQDGGKGQPQHF. CDR3 nucleotides: TGCGCCAGCAGCCAAGATGGGGGGAAGGGTCAGCCCCAGCATTTT.

This chain connects TRBV7-9 to TRBJ2-2; 8 bases align to TRBD1. The CDR3 contains 17 residues. V lost 2 bases to trimming and J lost 3 bases; unmatched junction nucleotides: 8. From germline, CDR1 is SEHNR and CDR2 FQNEAQ (reference sequence). CDR3: CASSLKGRGRDTGELFF. CDR3 coding DNA: TGTGCCAGCAGCTTAAAGGGCAGGGGGCGCGACACCGGGGAGCTGTTTTTT.

The chain recombines TRBV6-5 with TRBJ1-5; the match to TRBD1 covers 7 bases. The germline V gene encodes CDR1 MNHEY and CDR2 SVGAGI. Losses at the gene ends were 8 bases for V and 2 bases for J; bases not matched to a gene: 0. The CDR3 loop spans 12 amino acids. This chain's CDR3 is CASGQGNQPQHF. DNA of the CDR3: TGTGCCAGCGGACAGGGCAATCAGCCCCAGCATTTT.

The chain couples TRBV15 to TRBJ2-2; TRBD1 matches 7 bases. The V and J ends lost 6 bases and 2 bases, in that order; junction bases with no gene match: 6. This CDR3 spans 15 amino acids. Germline V gene sequence: CDR1 LNHNV, CDR2 YYDKDF (reference sequence). The chain's CDR3 is CATRPGQSNTGELFF. The DNA of the CDR3 is TGTGCCACCAGACCGGGACAGTCTAACACCGGGGAGCTGTTTTTT.

V usage is TRBV6-5 and J usage is TRBJ1-6, with TRBD1 matching over 8 bases. This CDR3 is built from 14 residues. The germline gives CDR1 MNHEY, CDR2 SVGAGI. The V segment lost 8 bases and the J segment 5 bases; nucleotides outside the gene matches: 5. The CDR3 spells CASGQGQNNSPLHF. CDR3 DNA sequence: TGTGCCAGCGGACAGGGTCAGAATAATTCACCCCTCCACTTT.

The chain employs TRBV7-2 and TRBJ2-1, with D perhaps TRBD2 (5 bases). This CDR3 spans 15 amino acids. V was shortened by 0 bases and J by 9 bases, with 15 bases between the two germline ends. Germline V gives CDR1 SGHTA, CDR2 FQGNSA. The CDR3 coding sequence is TGTGCCAGCAGCTTAGCGCGGTCATATGGAGGTGAGCAGTTCTTC. This sequence encodes CASSLARSYGGEQFF.

The gene calls are TRBV2 and TRBJ1-1; D remains ambiguous. The CDR3 has 13 amino acids. V was trimmed by 6 bases and J by 0 bases, leaving 8 bases between them. CDR1 and CDR2 from the germline V gene are SNHLY and FYNNEI. The CDR3 DNA reads as TGTGCCAGCAGGCGAACAGTGAACACTGAAGCTTTCTTT. It encodes CASRRTVNTEAFF.

This clone appeared once. The J gene is TRBJ2-1, the V gene TRBV7-2, with TRBD2 matching over 9 bases. The length of the CDR3 is 14 residues. Germline CDR1 and CDR2: SGHTA and FQGNSA. V trimming: 5 bases; J trimming: 7 bases; junction bases outside the gene matches: 6. The DNA of the CDR3 is TGTGCCAGCAGCGCCTCTAGCGGGGTAAATGAGCAGTTCTTC. The encoded protein is CASSASSGVNEQFF.

The chain has TRBV4-1 and TRBJ2-7, with a tentative D call TRBD1 (5 bases). Germline CDR1 and CDR2: MGHRA and YSYEKL. The V gene lost 0 bases and the J gene lost 2 bases, with 14 bases spanning the gap. The CDR3 is made up of 16 amino acids. CDR3 in amino acids: CASSQEWGFPAYEQYF. The CDR3 nucleotides are TGCGCCAGCAGCCAAGAATGGGGCTTCCCTGCCTACGAGCAGTACTTC.

Remarks on this clone: The germline gene is not matched at one end of the junction; a read error may be the cause. The chain employs TRBV9 and TRBJ1-2; D is undetermined. Germline-derived CDR1 and CDR2 are SGDLS and YYNGEE. This CDR3 is 10 amino acids long. The CDR3 region has the DNA TGTGCCAGCAGCGGACCCAGGCTGGCCTTC. Translated: CASSGPRLAF.

J is TRBJ1-6 and V is TRBV5-4; D unresolved. CDR3 length: 14 residues. Trimming removed 4 bases at V and 8 bases at J, with 13 bases between. CDR1 and CDR2 (germline): SGHNT, YYREEE (reference sequence). The CDR3 sequence is CASSRSTPDSPLHF. The CDR3 bases are TGTGCCAGCAGCCGATCAACGCCGGATTCACCCCTCCACTTT.

J is TRBJ2-7 and V is TRBV3-1 (or the pseudogene TRBV3-2); no reliable D call. Trimming took off 5 bases at V and 3 bases at J, with 8 bases between the two ends. Germline-derived CDR1 and CDR2 are LGHDT and YNNKEL (reference sequence). This CDR3 comprises 12 residues. CDR3 nucleotides: TGTGCCAGCAGCTCTAATCACTACGAGCAGTACTTC. The encoded protein is CASSSNHYEQYF.

The genes are TRBV19 and TRBJ1-2; no definite D call. Germline lookup yields CDR1 LNHDA and CDR2 SQIVND (reference sequence). The ends were cut back, 8 bases at V and 0 bases at J, with 7 bases in the middle. CDR3 length: 12 amino acids. The CDR3 DNA reads as TGTGCCAGTTCCAGTCCTAACTATGGCTACACCTTC. Translated: CASSSPNYGYTF.

The V gene is TRBV28, the J gene TRBJ1-2; TRBD1 matches at 11 bases. The CDR3 is 15 residues long. The J segment lost 8 bases and the V segment lost 4 bases, leaving 9 bases of the junction unmatched. The germline CDR1 and CDR2 sequences are MDHEN and SYDVKM. The CDR3 DNA follows: TGTGCCAGCAGTTCCTGGACAGGGGGCGCGGGGGGCTACACCTTC. Translating gives CASSSWTGGAGGYTF.

This clone was recorded a few times. The chain links TRBV9 to TRBJ2-2, with D possibly being TRBD1 (5 bases). This CDR3 is 15 amino acids long. The V gene's germline CDR1 is SGDLS and CDR2 YYNGEE. Between the trimmed V and J ends, which lost 1 base and 4 bases, there was a span of 11 bases. The CDR3 coding sequence is TGTGCCAGCAGCGTAAAGGGGCCGGGCACCGGGGAGCTGTTTTTT. Translating it yields CASSVKGPGTGELFF.

CDR3 DNA sequence: TGCGCCAGCAGCCCAGATACAGGGGCTGGAAACACCATATATTTT. Residues: CASSPDTGAGNTIYF. The chain is built from TRBV5-1 and TRBJ1-3; 7 bases line up with TRBD1. V gave up 4 bases and J gave up 2 bases; unmatched junction bases: 6. The CDR3 runs to 15 residues. CDR1 and CDR2 from the germline V gene are SGHRS and YFSETQ.

The chain recombines TRBV6-1 with TRBJ2-7, with 8 bases identical to TRBD2. From germline, CDR1 is MNHNS and CDR2 SASEGT. V trimming: 0 bases; J trimming: 3 bases; junction bases outside the gene matches: 1. This CDR3 is 14 amino acids long. The CDR3 sequence: CASSEAAGGYEQYF. DNA of the CDR3: TGTGCCAGCAGTGAAGCGGCGGGGGGCTACGAGCAGTACTTC.

The gene calls are TRBV6-5 and TRBJ1-5, with D possibly matching TRBD1 (5 bases). The CDR3 extends over 13 amino acids. With 4 bases removed from V and 1 base from J, the gap between germline ends came to 5 bases. Germline loops: CDR1 MNHEY, CDR2 SVGAGI. The CDR3 DNA reads TGTGCCAGCAGTTCAGGGAGCAATCAGCCCCAGCATTTT. Translation: CASSSGSNQPQHF.

V usage is TRBV3-1 (or the pseudogene TRBV3-2) and J usage is TRBJ2-7; D might be TRBD2 (5 bases). The V gene lost 4 bases and the J gene lost 1 base, with 20 bases spanning the gap. Germline CDR1 LGHDT, CDR2 YNNKEL (reference sequence). The CDR3 runs to 17 residues. Written as DNA, the CDR3 is TGTGCCAGCAGCCCAAGCGAGGTCAGGCGGAGGTCCTACGAGCAGTACGTC. Translated, it gives CASSPSEVRRRSYEQYV.

This sequence joins TRBV11-2 and TRBJ2-5; 8 bases are shared with TRBD1. Trimming removed 6 bases from V and 4 bases from J; junction bases left unmatched: 4. The CDR3 extends over 13 amino acids. The V gene's germline CDR1 is SGHAT and CDR2 FQNNGV. The CDR3 sequence: CASSYTGGETQYF. CDR3 sequence (DNA): TGTGCCAGCAGTTATACAGGGGGAGAGACCCAGTACTTC.

The chain links TRBV19 to TRBJ1-6; TRBD1 might be the D (6 bases). The V gene lost 6 bases and the J gene lost 8 bases, with 11 bases spanning the gap. In germline, CDR1 is LNHDA, CDR2 SQIVND (reference sequence). The CDR3 runs to 13 residues. CDR3 in DNA: TGTGCCAGTAGCCCGGGGGGCTATTCACCCCTCCACTTT. It yields the protein CASSPGGYSPLHF.

The CDR3 loop reads CAGGTGWNEQFF. CDR3 nucleotide sequence: TGTGCCGGGGGGACAGGGTGGAATGAGCAGTTCTTC. The genes are TRBV5-4 and TRBJ2-1; 9 bases fit TRBD1. The CDR3 runs 12 residues. Germline lookup yields CDR1 SGHNT and CDR2 YYREEE (reference sequence). V shed 10 bases, J shed 7 bases, and the junction held 6 bases outside the gene matches.